This T cell receptor (beta chain) appears in the sequencing data of a study of T cell responses to AZD1222 COVID-19 vaccine. The study, taken as a whole, reports: Only a handful of AZD1222 recipients, several in all, had baseline seropositivity. There were mostly white British donors and more females than males, and clonal diversity was possibly underestimated.

Using immunoSEQ multiplex PCR, the repertoire was profiled, and TCRdb retains in-frame clones only, with some absent. Here the sample spans about 170,000 clones, roughly 85% being singletons. On this clone: Its antigen remains unknown.

Sequences were derived from peripheral blood, sampled 28 days after the second AZD1222 dose. The sequence was collected from an adult who received the AZD1222 COVID-19 vaccine.

The DNA of the CDR3 is TGTGCCAGCAGCTTGGAGTCCTCAAACTACGAGCAGTACTTC. Translation gives CASSLESSNYEQYF. This chain uses TRBV5-4 with TRBJ2-7, with D uncertain. This CDR3 has 14 residues. Trimming pared 0 bases from V and 3 bases from J, leaving 10 bases between. The germline CDR1 and CDR2 sequences are SGHNT and YYREEE (reference sequence).